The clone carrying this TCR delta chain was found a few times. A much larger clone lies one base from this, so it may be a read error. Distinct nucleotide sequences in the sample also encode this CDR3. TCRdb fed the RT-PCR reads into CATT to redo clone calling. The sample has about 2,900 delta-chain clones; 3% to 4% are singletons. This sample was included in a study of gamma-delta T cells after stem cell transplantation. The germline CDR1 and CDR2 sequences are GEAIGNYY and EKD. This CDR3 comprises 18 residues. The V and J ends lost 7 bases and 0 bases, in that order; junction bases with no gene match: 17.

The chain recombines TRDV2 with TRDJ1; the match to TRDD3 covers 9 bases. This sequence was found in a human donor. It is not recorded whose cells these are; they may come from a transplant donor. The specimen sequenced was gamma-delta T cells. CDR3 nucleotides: TGTGCCTGCGAGACCTTACTGGGGGACACCCGGTACACCGATAAACTCATCTTT. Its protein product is CACETLLGDTRYTDKLIF.